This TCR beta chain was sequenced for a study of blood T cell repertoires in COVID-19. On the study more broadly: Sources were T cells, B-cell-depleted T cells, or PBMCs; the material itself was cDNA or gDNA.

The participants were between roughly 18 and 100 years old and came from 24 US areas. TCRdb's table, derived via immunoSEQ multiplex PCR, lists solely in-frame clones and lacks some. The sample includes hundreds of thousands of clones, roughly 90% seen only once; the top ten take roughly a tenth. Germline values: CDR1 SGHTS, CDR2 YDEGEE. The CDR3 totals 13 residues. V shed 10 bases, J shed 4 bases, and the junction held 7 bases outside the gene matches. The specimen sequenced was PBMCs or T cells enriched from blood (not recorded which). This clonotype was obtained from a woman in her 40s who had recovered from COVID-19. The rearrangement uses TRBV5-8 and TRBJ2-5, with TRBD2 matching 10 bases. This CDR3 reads CAGEREGRETQYF. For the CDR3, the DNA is TGTGCCGGGGAGCGGGAGGGCAGAGAGACCCAGTACTTC. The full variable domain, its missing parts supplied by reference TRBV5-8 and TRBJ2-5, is EAGVTQSPTHLIKTRGQQATLRCSPISGHTSVYWYQQALGLGLQFLLWYDEGEERNRGNFPPRFSGRQFPNYSSELNVNALELEDSALYLCAGEREGRETQYFGPGTRLLVL.